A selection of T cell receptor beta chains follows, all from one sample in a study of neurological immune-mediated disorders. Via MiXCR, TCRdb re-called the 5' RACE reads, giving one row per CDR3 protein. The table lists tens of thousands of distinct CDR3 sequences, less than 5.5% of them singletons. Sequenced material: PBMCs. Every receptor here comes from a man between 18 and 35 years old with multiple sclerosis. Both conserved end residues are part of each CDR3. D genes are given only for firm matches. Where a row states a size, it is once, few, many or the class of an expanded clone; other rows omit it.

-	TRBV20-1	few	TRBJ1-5	TGCAGTGCTAGACCGGGGGGCTGGAATCAGCCCCAGAATTTT	CSARPGGWNQPQNF
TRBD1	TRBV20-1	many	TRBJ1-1	TGCAGTGCTAGGTTCGCGGGACAGGGGGCGCATACAGCTTTCTTT	CSARFAGQGAHTAFF
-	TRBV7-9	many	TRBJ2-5	TGTGCCAGCAGCTTAGACCCGGGAGTGGCGACCCAGTACTTC	CASSLDPGVATQYF
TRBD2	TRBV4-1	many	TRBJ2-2	TGCGCCAGCAGCCAAGAAGAAGCGGGGGGTACCGGGGAGCTGTTTTTT	CASSQEEAGGTGELFF
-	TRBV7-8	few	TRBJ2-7	TGTGCCAGCAGCAGTACGGTTGCGGGGATAGTCTACGAGCAGTACTTC	CASSSTVAGIVYEQYF
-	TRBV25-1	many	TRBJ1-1	TGTGCCAGCAGTGAAGTCCAGGGTGCTGAAGCTTTCTTT	CASSEVQGAEAFF
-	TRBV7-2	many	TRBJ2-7	TGTGCCAGCAGCGCGGACCGGGGGAACTACGAGCAGTACTTC	CASSADRGNYEQYF
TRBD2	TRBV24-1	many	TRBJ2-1	TGTGCCACCAGTGACTCCCAACTAGCGGGGGATAGGAATGAGCAGTTCTTC	CATSDSQLAGDRNEQFF
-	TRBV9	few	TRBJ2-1	TGTGCCAGCAGCGATAGGGGCACCTCCTACAATGAGCAGTTCTTC	CASSDRGTSYNEQFF
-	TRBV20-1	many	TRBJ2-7	TGCAGTGCTATACCGGAGGGTGGGTACTACGAGCAGTACTTC	CSAIPEGGYYEQYF
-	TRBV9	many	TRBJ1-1	TGTGCCAGCAGCCCCGGACACTTGAACACTGAAGCTTTCTTT	CASSPGHLNTEAFF
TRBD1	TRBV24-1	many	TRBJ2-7	TGTGCCACCGAGGGACAGGACTCCTACGAGCAGTACTTC	CATEGQDSYEQYF
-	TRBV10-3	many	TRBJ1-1	TGTGCCATCAGTGAGGAGACAAGGCTGAACACTGAAGCTTTCTTT	CAISEETRLNTEAFF
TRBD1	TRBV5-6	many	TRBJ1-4	TGTGCCAGCAGCTTGGAAGTACAGGGGCAGGAAAAACTGTTTTTT	CASSLEVQGQEKLFF
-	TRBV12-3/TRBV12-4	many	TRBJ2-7	TGTGCCGTAGGTACGGGGCGGGGTAACGAGCAGTACTTC	CAVGTGRGNEQYF
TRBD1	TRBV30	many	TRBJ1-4	TGTGCCTGGAGTCAACCGGGACAGAAGAATGAAAAACTGTTTTTT	CAWSQPGQKNEKLFF
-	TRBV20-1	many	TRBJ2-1	TGCAGTGCTAGAGATTTCACGAGGTTTCGGGATGAGCAGTTCTTC	CSARDFTRFRDEQFF
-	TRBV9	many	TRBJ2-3	TGTGCCAGCAGCGTAGGTGGGCATTGGGGGTGGGAAGCTACGCAGTATTTT	CASSVGGHWGWEATQYF
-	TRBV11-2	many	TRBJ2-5	TGTGCCAGCAGCTCGGGGCCTATTCGAGGGGAGACCCAGTACTTC	CASSSGPIRGETQYF
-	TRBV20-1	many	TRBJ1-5	TGCAGTGCTAGAGACAGGACGGGCAATCAGCCCCAGCATTTT	CSARDRTGNQPQHF
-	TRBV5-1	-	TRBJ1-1	TGCGCCAGCAGTAGTCGGCTTGAAAGGGGGTCGTTGGCTTTCTTT	CASSSRLERGSLAFF
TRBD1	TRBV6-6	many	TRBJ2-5	TGTGCCAGCAGTTACAGACCGTGGACAGGGGAAGAGACCCAGTACTTC	CASSYRPWTGEETQYF
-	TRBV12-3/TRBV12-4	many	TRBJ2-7	TGTGCCAGCAGTTTTAGGGGCACAGCGGATGAGCAGTACTTC	CASSFRGTADEQYF
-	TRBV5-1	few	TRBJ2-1	TGCGCCAGCAGCTTGCCTTTCGACAGCACGGAGCGGTTCTTC	CASSLPFDSTERFF
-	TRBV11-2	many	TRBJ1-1	TGTGCCAGCAGCTTAAAGGCTGAAGCTTTCTTT	CASSLKAEAFF
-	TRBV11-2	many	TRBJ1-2	TGTGCCAGCAGCTTATCACAGGACAAGCGGGTAAACTTC	CASSLSQDKRVNF
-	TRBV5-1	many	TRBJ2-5	TGCGCCAGCAGCTTCGGAACGGGAGCGATCCAAGAGACCCAGTACTTC	CASSFGTGAIQETQYF
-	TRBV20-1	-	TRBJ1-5	TGCAGTGCTAGAGTGGGAGGGGTCAATCAGCCCCAGCATTTT	CSARVGGVNQPQHF
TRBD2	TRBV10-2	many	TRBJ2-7	TGCGCCAGCGGAAGAATAGCGGGGGCCCCCTACGAGCAGTACTTC	CASGRIAGAPYEQYF
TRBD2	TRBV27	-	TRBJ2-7	TGTGCCAGCACCTTGACTAGCGGGAGCCCCTACGAGCAGTACTTC	CASTLTSGSPYEQYF
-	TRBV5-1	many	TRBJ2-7	TGCGCCAGCAGCGCACTACAGGGCCCCTCCTACGAGCAGTACTTC	CASSALQGPSYEQYF
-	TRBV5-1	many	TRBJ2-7	TGCGCCAGCAGCTTGAGGGGGACATCCACCGACGAGCAGTACTTC	CASSLRGTSTDEQYF
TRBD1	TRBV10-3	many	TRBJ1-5	TGTGCCATCAGTGAGACAGGGGGCGAACAGCCCCAGCATTTT	CAISETGGEQPQHF
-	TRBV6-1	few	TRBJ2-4	TGTGCCAGCACCCACACCCGGGGACAAGACAAAAACATTCAGTACTTC	CASTHTRGQDKNIQYF
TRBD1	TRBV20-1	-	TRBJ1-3	TGCAGTGCTCTCGGACAGGGAAGGCGTAACACCATATATTTT	CSALGQGRRNTIYF
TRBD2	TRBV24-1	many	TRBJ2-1	TGTGCCACCAGTGATTCCGGGACTAGCGGTTTAAAGTTCTTC	CATSDSGTSGLKFF
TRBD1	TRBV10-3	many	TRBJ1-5	TGTGCCGTGGGACAGGGAAGGCAGCCCCAGCATTTT	CAVGQGRQPQHF
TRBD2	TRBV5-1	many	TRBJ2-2	TGCGCCAGCGCCAGATCTAGCGGACGCACCGGGGAGCTGTTTTTT	CASARSSGRTGELFF
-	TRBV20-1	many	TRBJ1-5	TGCAGTGCTAGAGGCAGGGAAAATCAGCCCCAGCATTTT	CSARGRENQPQHF
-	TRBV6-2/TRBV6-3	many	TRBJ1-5	TGTGCCAGCAGTCCCGGGGGGGGGGCAAATCAGCCCCAGCATTTT	CASSPGGGANQPQHF
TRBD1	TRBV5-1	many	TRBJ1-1	TGCGCCAGCAGCTTGGGCCCAGGGGGGAACACTGAAGCTTTCTTT	CASSLGPGGNTEAFF
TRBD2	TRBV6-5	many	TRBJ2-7	TGTGCCAGCAGTTCCGGGACTAGCGAGCAGTACTTC	CASSSGTSEQYF
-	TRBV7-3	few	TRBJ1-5	TGTGCCAGCAGCCACCCCCCCGGACAGACTAATCAGCCCCAGAATTTT	CASSHPPGQTNQPQNF
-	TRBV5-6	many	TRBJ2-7	TGTGCCAGCAGCCGGCGGGCCGGCGAGCAGTACTTC	CASSRRAGEQYF
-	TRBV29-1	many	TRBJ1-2	TGCAGCGTTCGGACAGATGACAGCTACACCTTC	CSVRTDDSYTF
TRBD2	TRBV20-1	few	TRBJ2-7	TGCAGTGCTAGTTCCCCGGGGGGGAAGAGTGTGTACGAGCAGTACTTC	CSASSPGGKSVYEQYF
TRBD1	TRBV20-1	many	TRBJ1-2	TGCAGTGCTAGGTACAGGGGGCAAAATAACTATGGCTACACCTTC	CSARYRGQNNYGYTF
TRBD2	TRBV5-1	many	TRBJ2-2	TGCGCCAGCAGCCCAGTAGCGGGGAGAACAGTCGGGGAGCTGTTTTTT	CASSPVAGRTVGELFF
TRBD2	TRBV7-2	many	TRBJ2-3	TGTGCCAGCAAACGGACTAGCGGCACAGATACGCAGTATTTT	CASKRTSGTDTQYF
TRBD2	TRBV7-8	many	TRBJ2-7	TGTGCCAGCAGCCGGATCCTAGCGGATTACGAGCAGTACTTC	CASSRILADYEQYF